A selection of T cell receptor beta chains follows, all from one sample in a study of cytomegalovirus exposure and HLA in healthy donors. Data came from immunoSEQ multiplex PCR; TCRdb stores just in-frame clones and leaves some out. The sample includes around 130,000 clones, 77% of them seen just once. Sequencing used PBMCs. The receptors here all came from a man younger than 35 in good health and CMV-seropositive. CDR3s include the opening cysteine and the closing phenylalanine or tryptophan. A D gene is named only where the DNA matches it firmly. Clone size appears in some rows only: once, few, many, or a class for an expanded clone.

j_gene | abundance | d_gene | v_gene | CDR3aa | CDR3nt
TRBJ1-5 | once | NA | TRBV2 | CASSDREGNQPQHF | TGTGCCAGCAGTGACAGGGAAGGGAATCAGCCCCAGCATTTT
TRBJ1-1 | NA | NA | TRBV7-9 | CSSSLLEAFF | TGTTCCAGCAGCTTACTTGAAGCTTTCTTT
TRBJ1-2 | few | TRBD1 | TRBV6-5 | CASSLTGNRYTF | TGTGCCAGCAGCTTGACAGGGAATCGCTACACCTTC
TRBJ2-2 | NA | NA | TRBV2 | CASSEFLYTGELFF | TGTGCCAGCAGTGAGTTTCTTTACACCGGGGAGCTGTTTTTT
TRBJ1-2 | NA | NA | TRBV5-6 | CASSLIAASDGYTF | TGTGCCAGCAGCTTGATCGCGGCTTCTGATGGCTACACCTTC
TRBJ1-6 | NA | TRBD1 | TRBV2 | CASSGQGIGSPLHF | TGTGCCAGCAGTGGACAGGGCATAGGTTCACCCCTCCACTTT
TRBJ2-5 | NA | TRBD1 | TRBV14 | CASSQILQGHQETQYF | TGTGCCAGCAGCCAAATCCTACAGGGGCATCAAGAGACCCAGTACTTC
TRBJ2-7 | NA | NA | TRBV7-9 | CASSLARAPPEYEQYF | TGTGCCAGCAGCTTAGCGCGAGCCCCACCTGAATACGAGCAGTACTTC
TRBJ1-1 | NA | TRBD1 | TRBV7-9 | CASSELGNRGTEAFF | TGTGCCAGCAGCGAATTGGGGAACAGGGGCACTGAAGCTTTCTTT
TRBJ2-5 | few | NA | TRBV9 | CASSVAASVETQYF | TGTGCCAGCAGCGTAGCGGCTAGCGTGGAGACCCAGTACTTC
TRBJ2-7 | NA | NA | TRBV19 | CASSMEGGQTYEQYF | TGTGCCAGTAGTATGGAGGGGGGACAGACCTACGAGCAGTACTTC
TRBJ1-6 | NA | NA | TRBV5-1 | CASSHRPEGNSPLHF | TGCGCCAGCAGCCACCGACCGGAGGGGAATTCACCCCTCCACTTT
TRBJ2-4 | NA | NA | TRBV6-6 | CASSYRQAKNSQYF | TGTGCCAGCAGTTACCGACAAGCCAAAAACAGTCAGTACTTC
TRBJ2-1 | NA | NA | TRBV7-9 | CASIRGAGPYNEQFF | TGTGCCAGCATTCGAGGGGCGGGGCCATACAATGAGCAGTTCTTC
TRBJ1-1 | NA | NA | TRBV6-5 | CASSTGKGTEAFF | TGTGCCAGCAGTACAGGGAAGGGCACTGAAGCTTTCTTT